This is a list of T cell receptor beta chains from one sample in a study of cytomegalovirus exposure and HLA in healthy donors. Generated by immunoSEQ multiplex PCR, the TCRdb table keeps only in-frame clones and is missing some. The sample includes 90,000 to 100,000 clones, roughly a tenth of them seen just once. Sequenced: PBMCs. The source of these receptors is a man between 45 and 60 years old in good health and CMV-seropositive. Both conserved end residues are part of each CDR3. A D gene is named only where the DNA matches it firmly. Some rows have no size entry. The others give once, few or many, or a class for an expanded clone.

abundance	v_gene	j_gene	d_gene	len	CDR3aa	CDR3nt
few	TRBV16	TRBJ1-2	-	15	CASSQSGVANYGYTF	TGTGCCAGCAGCCAATCGGGCGTCGCTAACTATGGCTACACCTTC
-	TRBV7-3	TRBJ2-1	-	13	CASSQGGGGEQFF	TGTGCCAGCAGCCAGGGAGGGGGAGGTGAGCAGTTCTTC
-	TRBV19	TRBJ1-2	TRBD1	18	CASSHRLGDRGFMDGYTF	TGTGCCAGTAGTCACCGACTAGGAGACAGGGGATTTATGGATGGCTACACCTTC
-	TRBV5-4	TRBJ2-7	TRBD2	15	CASSLDGLAGGRGYF	TGTGCCAGCAGCTTGGATGGACTAGCGGGCGGCCGCGGGTACTTC
-	TRBV6-5	TRBJ2-3	-	14	CASSYSSPTDTQYF	TGTGCCAGCAGTTACTCATCCCCGACAGATACGCAGTATTTT
few	TRBV7-9	TRBJ1-6	TRBD1	15	CASSGGTGGSAPLHF	TGTGCCAGCAGCGGAGGGACAGGGGGGTCGGCACCCCTCCACTTT
few	TRBV27	TRBJ2-5	-	14	CASRQGRIQETQYF	TGTGCCAGCAGACAGGGACGGATACAAGAGACCCAGTACTTC
-	TRBV19	TRBJ1-3	TRBD1	15	CASSRGGGSGNTIYF	TGTGCCAGTAGTAGAGGGGGCGGCTCTGGAAACACCATATATTTT
few	TRBV25-1	TRBJ2-1	-	14	CASSVPGSYNEQFF	TGTGCCAGCAGTGTCCCAGGTTCTTACAATGAGCAGTTCTTC
few	TRBV30	TRBJ2-7	-	11	CAWSSGAGEYF	TGTGCCTGGAGTTCTGGGGCTGGGGAGTACTTC
-	TRBV28	TRBJ2-3	TRBD2	17	CASSLTFTSGGTDTQYF	TGTGCCAGCAGTTTAACGTTCACTAGCGGGGGCACAGATACGCAGTATTTT
few	TRBV5-1	TRBJ2-1	-	13	CASSLAWGDEQFF	TGCGCCAGCAGCTTGGCCTGGGGGGATGAGCAGTTCTTC
few	TRBV6-6	TRBJ2-7	-	14	CASSYSRGRSEQYF	TGTGCCAGCAGTTACTCCCGGGGGAGAAGCGAGCAGTACTTC
few	TRBV11-2	TRBJ2-3	-	14	CASSLGTSTDTQYF	TGTGCCAGCAGCTTAGGAACTAGCACAGATACGCAGTATTTT
few	TRBV9	TRBJ2-3	TRBD2	16	CASSASGRASTDTQYF	TGTGCCAGCAGCGCTAGCGGGAGAGCTAGCACAGATACGCAGTATTTT
-	TRBV7-9	TRBJ1-5	TRBD1	16	CASSSADRGWNQPQHF	TGTGCCAGCAGCTCGGCCGACAGGGGGTGGAATCAGCCCCAGCATTTT
few	TRBV7-9	TRBJ1-1	-	14	CASTLSPADWKAFF	TGTGCCAGCACCTTAAGCCCGGCGGATTGGAAAGCTTTCTTT
few	TRBV7-9	TRBJ2-3	TRBD2	16	CASSSRLAGPFDTQYF	TGTGCCAGCAGCTCAAGACTAGCGGGGCCTTTTGATACGCAGTATTTT
few	TRBV28	TRBJ2-1	-	16	CATRPAEGAAYNEQFF	TGTGCCACCAGGCCGGCGGAGGGAGCGGCGTACAATGAGCAGTTCTTC
-	TRBV4-2	TRBJ2-2	TRBD2	18	CASSQDRGGREKNGELFF	TGTGCCAGCAGCCAAGATCGGGGCGGGAGGGAAAAAAACGGGGAGCTGTTTTTT
-	TRBV14	TRBJ2-1	TRBD2	18	CASSQVSGLASRYNQQFF	TGTGCCAGCAGCCAAGTATCCGGACTAGCTTCAAGGTACAATCAGCAGTTCTTC
few	TRBV5-3	TRBJ2-1	-	14	CARSLAKRYNEQFF	TGTGCCAGAAGCTTGGCCAAGCGGTACAATGAGCAGTTCTTC
few	TRBV30	TRBJ1-1	-	13	CAWDRSGNTEAFF	TGTGCCTGGGATCGGAGCGGGAACACTGAAGCTTTCTTT
-	TRBV6-5	TRBJ2-3	TRBD1	15	CASRTGGISTDTQYF	TGTGCCAGCAGGACAGGGGGCATCAGCACAGATACGCAGTATTTT
few	TRBV19	TRBJ1-5	TRBD1	16	CASSKTGSLENQPQHF	TGTGCCAGTAGCAAGACAGGGAGCCTTGAAAATCAGCCCCAGCATTTT
-	TRBV2	TRBJ2-5	-	14	CASSERIGGETQYF	TGTGCCAGCAGTGAGCGAATTGGCGGAGAGACCCAGTACTTC
-	TRBV7-2	TRBJ1-6	-	14	CASSLRGSNSPLHF	TGTGCCAGCAGCTTAAGAGGGAGTAATTCACCCCTCCACTTT
-	TRBV11-2	TRBJ2-3	TRBD2	15	CASINSGRGTDTQYF	TGTGCCAGCATTAATAGCGGGAGAGGGACAGATACGCAGTATTTT
-	TRBV7-9	TRBJ2-5	-	12	CASSLARETQYF	TGTGCCAGCAGCTTAGCTCGAGAGACCCAGTACTTC
-	TRBV15	TRBJ2-7	-	14	CATTTGQPHYEQYF	TGTGCCACCACAACAGGTCAACCCCACTACGAGCAGTACTTC
-	TRBV18	TRBJ2-3	TRBD2	15	CASSPGGGNTDTQYF	TGTGCCAGCTCACCAGGCGGGGGGAACACAGATACGCAGTATTTT
-	TRBV4-1	TRBJ1-5	-	15	CASSPQGMGNQPQHF	TGCGCCAGCAGCCCCCAGGGGATGGGCAATCAGCCCCAGCATTTT
few	TRBV6-1	TRBJ2-5	-	14	CASSAGVARETQYF	TGTGCCAGCAGTGCAGGGGTGGCTCGGGAGACCCAGTACTTC
-	TRBV7-6	TRBJ2-1	-	13	CASSLGTINEQFF	TGTGCCAGCAGCTTAGGGACTATCAATGAGCAGTTCTTC
-	TRBV19	TRBJ2-5	TRBD1	16	CASSIFPPGQGETQYF	TGTGCCAGTAGTATTTTTCCGCCGGGACAGGGAGAGACCCAGTACTTC
-	TRBV7-9	TRBJ2-2	-	14	CASSLVRGTGELFF	TGTGCCAGCAGCTTAGTCCGGGGCACCGGGGAGCTGTTTTTT
-	TRBV5-1	TRBJ2-1	TRBD2	17	CASSLEPRLAAYNEQFF	TGCGCCAGCAGCTTGGAACCCCGACTAGCGGCCTACAATGAGCAGTTCTTC
many	TRBV4-1	TRBJ1-1	-	13	CASSQGLGAEAFF	TGCGCCAGCAGCCAAGGTCTAGGAGCCGAAGCTTTCTTT
-	TRBV5-1	TRBJ2-5	TRBD2	17	CASSSGLAGLGGETQYF	TGCGCCAGCAGCTCCGGACTAGCGGGGCTAGGAGGAGAGACCCAGTACTTC
-	TRBV10-3	TRBJ1-3	TRBD1	17	CASQESGQGTSGNTIYF	TGTGCCTCCCAGGAGAGCGGACAGGGGACCTCTGGAAACACCATATATTTT
few	TRBV9	TRBJ2-1	TRBD2	17	CASSVASGTSGTDEQFF	TGTGCCAGCAGCGTCGCCTCGGGGACTAGCGGGACGGATGAGCAGTTCTTC